This T cell receptor (beta chain) came from a study of cytomegalovirus exposure and HLA in healthy donors. The donors formed part of the approximately 120-subject validation cohort, distinct from the approximately 640-subject first cohort. The protocol was immunoSEQ multiplex PCR, while the TCRdb copy is restricted to in-frame clones and leaves out a portion. The sample has 280,000 or so clones, 88% seen once. CDR1 is LNHDA and CDR2 is SQIVND in the germline V gene (reference sequence). This CDR3 is built from 16 residues. The V and J ends lost 5 bases and 2 bases, in that order; junction bases with no gene match: 11.

Sample: PBMCs. The receptor comes from a woman between 18 and 29 years old in good health and CMV-seronegative. The J gene is TRBJ2-7, the V gene TRBV19; 8 bases fit TRBD1. The CDR3 reads CASSHRQGWEPYEQYF. The CDR3 DNA follows: TGTGCCAGTAGTCACAGACAGGGGTGGGAACCCTACGAGCAGTACTTC. Full variable domain (outside the CDR3, taken from reference TRBV19 and TRBJ2-7): DGGITQSPKYLFRKEGQNVTLSCEQNLNHDAMYWYRQDPGQGLRLIYYSQIVNDFQKGDIAEGYSVSREKKESFPLTVTSAQKNPTAFYLCASSHRQGWEPYEQYFGPGTRLTVT.